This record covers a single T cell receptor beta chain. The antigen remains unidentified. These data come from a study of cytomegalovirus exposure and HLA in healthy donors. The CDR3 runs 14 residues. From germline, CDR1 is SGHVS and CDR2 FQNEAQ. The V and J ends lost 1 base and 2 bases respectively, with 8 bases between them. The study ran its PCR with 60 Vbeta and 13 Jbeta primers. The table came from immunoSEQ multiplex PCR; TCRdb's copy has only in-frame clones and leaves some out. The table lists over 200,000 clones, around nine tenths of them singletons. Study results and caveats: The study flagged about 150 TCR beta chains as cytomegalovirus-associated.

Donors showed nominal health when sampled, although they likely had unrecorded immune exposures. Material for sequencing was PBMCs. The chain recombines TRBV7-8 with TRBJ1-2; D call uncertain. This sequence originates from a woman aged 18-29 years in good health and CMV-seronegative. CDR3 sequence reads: CASSLGGINYGYTF. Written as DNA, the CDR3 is TGTGCCAGCAGCTTAGGAGGGATAAACTATGGCTACACCTTC.